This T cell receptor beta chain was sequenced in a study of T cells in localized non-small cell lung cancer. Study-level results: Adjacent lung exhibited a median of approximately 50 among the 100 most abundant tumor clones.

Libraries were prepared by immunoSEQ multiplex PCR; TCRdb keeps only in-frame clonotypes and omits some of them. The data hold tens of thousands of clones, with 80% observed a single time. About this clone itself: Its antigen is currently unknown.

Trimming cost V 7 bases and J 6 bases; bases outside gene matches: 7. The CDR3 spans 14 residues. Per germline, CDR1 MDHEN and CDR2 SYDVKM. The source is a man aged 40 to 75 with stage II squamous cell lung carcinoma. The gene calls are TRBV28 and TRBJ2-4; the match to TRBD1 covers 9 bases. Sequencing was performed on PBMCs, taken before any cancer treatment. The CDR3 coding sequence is TGTGCCAGCATCTCTCCGGGACAGGGAAACATTCAGTACTTC. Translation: CASISPGQGNIQYF.